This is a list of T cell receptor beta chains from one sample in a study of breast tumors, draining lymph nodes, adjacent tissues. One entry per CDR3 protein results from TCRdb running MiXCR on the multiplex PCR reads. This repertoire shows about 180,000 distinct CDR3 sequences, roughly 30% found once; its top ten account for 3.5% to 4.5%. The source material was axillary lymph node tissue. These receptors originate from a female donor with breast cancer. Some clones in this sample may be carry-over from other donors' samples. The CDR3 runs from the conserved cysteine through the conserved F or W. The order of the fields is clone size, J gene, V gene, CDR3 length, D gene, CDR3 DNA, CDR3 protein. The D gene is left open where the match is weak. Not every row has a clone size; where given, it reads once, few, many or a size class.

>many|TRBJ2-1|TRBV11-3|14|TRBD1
TGTGCCAGCAGCTTACAGGGGGCGCGGGATGAGCAGTTCTTC
CASSLQGARDEQFF
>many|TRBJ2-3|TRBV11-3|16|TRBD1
TGTGCCAGCAGCTTACCCGGACAGGAGATCACAGATACGCAGTATTTT
CASSLPGQEITDTQYF
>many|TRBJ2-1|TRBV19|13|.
TGTGCCAGTAGTAACCTGGACGGGAATGAGCAGTTCTTC
CASSNLDGNEQFF
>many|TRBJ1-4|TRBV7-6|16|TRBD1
TGTGCCAGCAGCTCAGACCCAGGGGGCATTGGTGAAAAACTGTTTTTT
CASSSDPGGIGEKLFF
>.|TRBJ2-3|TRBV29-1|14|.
TGCAGCGTTGGGAGTAGCGGCTACACAGATACGCAGTATTTT
CSVGSSGYTDTQYF
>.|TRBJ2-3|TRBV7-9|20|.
TGTGCCAGCAGCTCCCGGGTCTCCTCGACCTACGAGCAGTACACAGATACGCAGTATTTT
CASSSRVSSTYEQYTDTQYF
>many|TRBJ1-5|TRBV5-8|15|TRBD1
TGTGCCAGCAGCTACGGGACAGGCGGCAATCAGCCCCAGCATTTT
CASSYGTGGNQPQHF
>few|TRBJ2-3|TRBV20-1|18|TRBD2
TGCAGTGCTCCCTTTGGACTAGCGGGGGCCCGGGGGAGAGATACGCAGTATTTT
CSAPFGLAGARGRDTQYF
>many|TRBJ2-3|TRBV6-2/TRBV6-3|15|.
TGTGCCAGCAGTTGGACGGGGCTAACCACGGATACGCAGTATTTT
CASSWTGLTTDTQYF
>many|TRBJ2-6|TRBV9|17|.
TGTGCCAGCAGCGTAGCTCTGAGGGGGGCTGGGGCCAACGTCCTGACTTTC
CASSVALRGAGANVLTF
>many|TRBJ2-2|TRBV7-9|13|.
TGTGCCAGCAGCTTCTATTCCACCGGGGAGCTGTTTTTT
CASSFYSTGELFF
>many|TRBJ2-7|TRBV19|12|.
TGTGCCAGTAGCCGGAGCAGCTCCGAGCAGTACTTC
CASSRSSSEQYF
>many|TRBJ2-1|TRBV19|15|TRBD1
TGTGCCAGTAGTATTTGGGGGACAGATTACAATGAGCAGTTCTTC
CASSIWGTDYNEQFF
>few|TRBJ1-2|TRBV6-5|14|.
TGTGCCAGCAGCAGACTTGGGGGGTATAATGGCTACACCTTC
CASSRLGGYNGYTF
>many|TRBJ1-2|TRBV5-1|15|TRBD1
TGCGCCAGCAGCCAGGGGGCTATGGGGGTCTATGGCTACACCTTC
CASSQGAMGVYGYTF
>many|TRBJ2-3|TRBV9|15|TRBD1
TGTGCCAGCAGACGGGGACAGGGAGTCACAGATACGCAGTATTTT
CASRRGQGVTDTQYF
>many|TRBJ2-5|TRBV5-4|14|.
TGTGCCAGCAGCTCCCGGACAGATGGGGAGACCCAGTACTTC
CASSSRTDGETQYF
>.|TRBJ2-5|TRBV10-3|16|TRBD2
TGTGCCGCCAGCGGGGCAGGGCTCTATTCTCAAGAGACCCAGTACTTC
CAASGAGLYSQETQYF
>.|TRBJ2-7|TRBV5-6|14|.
TGTGCCAGTAGCAATGGGGCAGCTTCCTACGAGCAGTACTTC
CASSNGAASYEQYF
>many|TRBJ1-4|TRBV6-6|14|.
TGTGCCAGCAGATTACTGGGGTCCGATGAAAAACTGTTTTTT
CASRLLGSDEKLFF
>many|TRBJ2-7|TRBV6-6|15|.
TGTGCCAGCAGTCCGAGTACGGGTCTCCCCCACGAGCAGTACTTC
CASSPSTGLPHEQYF
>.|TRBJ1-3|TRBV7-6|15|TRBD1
TGTGTCAGCAGTTTAAGAACAGGGGAGGGGAACACCATACATTTT
CVSSLRTGEGNTIHF
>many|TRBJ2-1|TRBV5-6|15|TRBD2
TGTGCCAGCAGCTTGCCTAGCGGGGACTACAATGAGCAGTTCTTC
CASSLPSGDYNEQFF
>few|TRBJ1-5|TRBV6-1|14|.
TGTGCCATCGCTTGGGGGGCCAGCAATCAGCCCCAGCATTTT
CAIAWGASNQPQHF
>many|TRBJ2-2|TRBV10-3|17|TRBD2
TGTGCCATCAGTGAGTCGAAGGGGAGGGGGAACACCGGGGAGCTGTTTTTT
CAISESKGRGNTGELFF
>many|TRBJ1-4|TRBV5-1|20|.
TGCGCCAGCAGCTTGGTCGGCTACAAACGAAAAGACTCAACTAATGAAAAACTGTTTTTT
CASSLVGYKRKDSTNEKLFF
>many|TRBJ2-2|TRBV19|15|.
TGTGCCAGTAAGGGCCCCGATCCCTTCACCGGGGAGCTGTTTTTT
CASKGPDPFTGELFF
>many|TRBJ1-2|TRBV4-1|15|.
TGCGCCAGCAGCCAAGATCGGGAACTTCGTCGAGGCTACACCTTC
CASSQDRELRRGYTF
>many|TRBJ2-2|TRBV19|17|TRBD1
TGTGCCAGTAGTATAGGGGGTGGGACAGGGAGCACCGGGGAGCTGTTTTTT
CASSIGGGTGSTGELFF
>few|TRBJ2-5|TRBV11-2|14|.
TGTGCCAGCAGCTTAGGGGGGAGCCAAGGGACCCAGTACTTC
CASSLGGSQGTQYF
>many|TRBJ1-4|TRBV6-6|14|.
TGTGCCAGCAGTCACCGGACACGATATGAAAAACTGTTTTTT
CASSHRTRYEKLFF
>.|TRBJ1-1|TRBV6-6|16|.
TGTGCCAGCAGTGAAGCGTTAGGGGCGGTGGGCACTGAAGCTTTCTTT
CASSEALGAVGTEAFF
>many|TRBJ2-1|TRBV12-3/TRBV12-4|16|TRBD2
TGTGCCAGCACGGCAGAACGGGACTACCCATACAATGAGCAGTTCTTC
CASTAERDYPYNEQFF
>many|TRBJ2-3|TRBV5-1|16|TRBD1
TGCGCCAGCAGCTTCGGACAGGGGGCTAGCACAGATACGCAGTATTTT
CASSFGQGASTDTQYF
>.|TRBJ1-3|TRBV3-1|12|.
TGTGCCAGCAGCCCCCGGGGAAACACCATATATTTT
CASSPRGNTIYF
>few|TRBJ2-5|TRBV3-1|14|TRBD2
TGTGCCAGCACCGAAGCGGGGATCCAAGAGACCCAGTACTTC
CASTEAGIQETQYF
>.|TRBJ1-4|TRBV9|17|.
TGTGCCAGCAGCGTAGAAGGGACGTACGGAACTAATGAAAAACTGTTTTTT
CASSVEGTYGTNEKLFF
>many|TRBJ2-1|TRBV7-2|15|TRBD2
TGTGCCAGCAGGATCGGGACTAGCGGTTTCAATGAGCAGTTCTTC
CASRIGTSGFNEQFF
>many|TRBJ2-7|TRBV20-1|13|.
TGCAGTGCTAGGGGTCCCGAGTCCTACGAGCAGTACTTC
CSARGPESYEQYF
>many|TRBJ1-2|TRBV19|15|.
TGTGCCAGTAGTTACCCAGGGGCCGTTACTTATGGCTACACCTTC
CASSYPGAVTYGYTF
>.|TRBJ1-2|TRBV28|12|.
TGTGCCAGCAGCAGGGACCCTTACCGCTACACCTTC
CASSRDPYRYTF
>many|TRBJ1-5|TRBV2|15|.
TGTGCCAGCAGTGAAGGGAGAGGGCCTAATCAGCCCCAGCATTTT
CASSEGRGPNQPQHF
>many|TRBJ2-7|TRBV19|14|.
TGTGCCAGTAGTCCGGGACACCAGGTCTACGAGCAGTACTTC
CASSPGHQVYEQYF